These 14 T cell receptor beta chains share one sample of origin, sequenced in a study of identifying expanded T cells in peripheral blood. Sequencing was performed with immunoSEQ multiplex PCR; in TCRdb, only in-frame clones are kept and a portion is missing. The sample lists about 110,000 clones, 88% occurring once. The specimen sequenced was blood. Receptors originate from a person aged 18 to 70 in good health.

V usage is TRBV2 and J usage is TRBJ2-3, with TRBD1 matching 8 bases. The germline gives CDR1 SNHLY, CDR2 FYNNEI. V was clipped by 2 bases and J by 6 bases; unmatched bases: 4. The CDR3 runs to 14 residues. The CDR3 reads CASSEQGATDTQYF. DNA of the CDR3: TGTGCCAGCAGTGAACAGGGGGCTACGGATACGCAGTATTTT.

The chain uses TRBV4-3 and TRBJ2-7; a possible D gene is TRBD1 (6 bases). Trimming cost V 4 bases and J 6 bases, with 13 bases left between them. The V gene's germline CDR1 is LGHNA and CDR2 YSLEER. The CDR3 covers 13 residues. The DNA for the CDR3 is TGCGCCAGCAGCCCCCGAGTAGGGGGCGAGCAGTACTTC. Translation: CASSPRVGGEQYF.

In DNA, the CDR3 is TGTGCCAGCAGCCAAGATCCTGGGGGGACCTACGAGCAGTACTTC. It yields the protein CASSQDPGGTYEQYF. The gene calls are TRBV14 and TRBJ2-7; weak D call: TRBD2 (6 bases). Trimming took off 0 bases at V and 2 bases at J, with 11 bases between the two ends. There are 15 residues in the CDR3. Per germline, CDR1 SGHDN and CDR2 FVKESK.

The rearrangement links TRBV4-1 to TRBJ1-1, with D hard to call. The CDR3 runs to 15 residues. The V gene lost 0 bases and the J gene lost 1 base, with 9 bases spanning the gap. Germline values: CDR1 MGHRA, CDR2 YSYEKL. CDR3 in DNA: TGCGCCAGCAGCCAAGATTTGCGACAGAACACTGAAGCTTTCTTT. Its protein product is CASSQDLRQNTEAFF.

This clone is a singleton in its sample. The CDR3 loop is CASSYSTVTKDYGYTF. The CDR3 DNA is TGTGCCAGCAGTTACTCTACAGTAACTAAAGACTATGGCTACACCTTC. This sequence joins TRBV6-5 and TRBJ1-2; no clear D. Germline V lookup: CDR1 MNHEY, CDR2 SVGAGI. The CDR3 has 16 residues. The V and J ends lost 0 bases and 3 bases respectively, with 14 bases between them.

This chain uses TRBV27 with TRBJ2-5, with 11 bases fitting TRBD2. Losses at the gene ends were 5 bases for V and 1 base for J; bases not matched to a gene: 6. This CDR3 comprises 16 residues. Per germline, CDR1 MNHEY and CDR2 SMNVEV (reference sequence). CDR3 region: CASSPLAGGIQETQYF. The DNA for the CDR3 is TGTGCCAGCAGTCCCTTAGCGGGAGGGATCCAAGAGACCCAGTACTTC.

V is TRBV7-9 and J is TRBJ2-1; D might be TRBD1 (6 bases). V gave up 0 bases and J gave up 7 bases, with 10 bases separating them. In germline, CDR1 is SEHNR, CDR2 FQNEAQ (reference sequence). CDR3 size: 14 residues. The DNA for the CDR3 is TGTGCCAGCAGCTTAGCAGGGGGATTTAATGAGCAGTTCTTC. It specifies CASSLAGGFNEQFF.

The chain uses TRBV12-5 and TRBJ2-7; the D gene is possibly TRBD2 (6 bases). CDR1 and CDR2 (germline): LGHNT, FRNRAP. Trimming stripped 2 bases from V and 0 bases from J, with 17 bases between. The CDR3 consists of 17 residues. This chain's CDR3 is CASGLPSDQGGSYEQYF. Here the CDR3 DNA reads TGTGCTAGTGGTTTGCCCTCAGACCAGGGAGGCTCCTACGAGCAGTACTTC.

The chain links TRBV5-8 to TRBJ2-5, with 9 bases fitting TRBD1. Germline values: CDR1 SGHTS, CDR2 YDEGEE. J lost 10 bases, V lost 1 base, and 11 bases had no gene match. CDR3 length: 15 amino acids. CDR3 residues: CASSLPGTGMEGQYF. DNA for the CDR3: TGTGCCAGCAGCTTGCCGGGGACAGGGATGGAGGGCCAGTACTTC.

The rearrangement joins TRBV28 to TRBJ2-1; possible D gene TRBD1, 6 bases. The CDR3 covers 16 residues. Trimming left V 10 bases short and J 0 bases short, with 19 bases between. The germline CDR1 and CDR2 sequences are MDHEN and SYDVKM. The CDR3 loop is CAIVEELGGSYNEQFF. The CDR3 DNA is TGTGCCATTGTTGAGGAGTTAGGGGGCTCCTACAATGAGCAGTTCTTC.

In DNA, the CDR3 is TGTGCCAGCAGCCTCAGGTTCGTGTCCGGGGAGCTGTTTTTT. It encodes CASSLRFVSGELFF. The genes are TRBV5-5 and TRBJ2-2, with D unresolved. V lost 4 bases, J lost 6 bases, and 13 bases lay in between. Germline loops: CDR1 SGHKS, CDR2 YYEKEE (reference sequence). The CDR3 spans 14 residues.

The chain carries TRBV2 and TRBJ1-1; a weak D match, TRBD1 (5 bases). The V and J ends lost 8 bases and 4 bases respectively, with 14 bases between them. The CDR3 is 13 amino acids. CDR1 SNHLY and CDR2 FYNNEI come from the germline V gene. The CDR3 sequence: CASLSPRVTEAFF. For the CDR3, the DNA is TGTGCCAGCTTATCCCCCAGGGTCACTGAAGCTTTCTTT. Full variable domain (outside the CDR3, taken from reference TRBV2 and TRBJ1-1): EPEVTQTPSHQVTQMGQEVILRCVPISNHLYFYWYRQILGQKVEFLVSFYNNEISEKSEIFDDQFSVERPDGSNFTLKIRSTKLEDSAMYFCASLSPRVTEAFFGQGTRLTVV.

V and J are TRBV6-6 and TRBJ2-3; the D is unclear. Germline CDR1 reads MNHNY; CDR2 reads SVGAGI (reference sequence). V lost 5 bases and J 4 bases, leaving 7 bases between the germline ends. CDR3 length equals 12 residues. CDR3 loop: CASSTLPDTQYF. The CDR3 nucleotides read TGTGCCAGCAGTACCTTACCAGATACGCAGTATTTT.

CDR3 region: CASSLLAGGDTDTQYF. The CDR3, as DNA: TGCGCCAGCAGCTTGTTAGCGGGAGGGGATACAGATACGCAGTATTTT. The chain has TRBV5-1 and TRBJ2-3, with 11 bases identical to TRBD2. Germline values: CDR1 SGHRS, CDR2 YFSETQ. This CDR3 is built from 16 residues. V shed 1 base, J shed 3 bases, and the junction held 4 bases outside the gene matches.